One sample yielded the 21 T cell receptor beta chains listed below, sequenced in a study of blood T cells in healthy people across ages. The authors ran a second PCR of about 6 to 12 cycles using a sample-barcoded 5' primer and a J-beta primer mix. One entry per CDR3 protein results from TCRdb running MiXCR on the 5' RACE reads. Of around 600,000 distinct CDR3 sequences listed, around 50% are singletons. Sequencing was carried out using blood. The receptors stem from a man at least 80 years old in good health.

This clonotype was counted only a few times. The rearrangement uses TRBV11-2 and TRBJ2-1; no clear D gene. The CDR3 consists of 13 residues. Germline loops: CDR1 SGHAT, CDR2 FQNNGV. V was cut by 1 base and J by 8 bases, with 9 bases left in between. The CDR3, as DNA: TGTGCCAGCAGCTTAGCTAGTAGTTATGAGCAGTTCTTC. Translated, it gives CASSLASSYEQFF.

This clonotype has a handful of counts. The CDR3 loop is CASSTQRGPQETQYF. CDR3 bases: TGTGCCAGCAGCACTCAAAGGGGACCTCAAGAGACCCAGTACTTC. The V and J genes are TRBV5-5 and TRBJ2-5, with D perhaps being TRBD1 or TRBD2 (5 bases each). The germline V and J ends were trimmed by 4 bases and 2 bases, with 15 bases remaining between them. CDR1 is SGHKS and CDR2 is YYEKEE in the germline V gene (reference sequence). The CDR3 covers 15 residues.

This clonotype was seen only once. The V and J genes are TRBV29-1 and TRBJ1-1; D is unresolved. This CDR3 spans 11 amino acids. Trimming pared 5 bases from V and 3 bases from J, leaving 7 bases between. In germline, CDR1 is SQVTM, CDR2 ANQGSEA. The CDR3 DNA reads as TGCAGCGTTAGGCAGTACACTGAAGCTTTCTTT. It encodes CSVRQYTEAFF.

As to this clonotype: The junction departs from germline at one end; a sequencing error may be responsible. The CDR3 nucleotides read TGCGCCAGCGGCCAAGAATCACCAGCGGGGGGGCGAGGTCTTGCCAAAAACATTCAGTACTTC. Protein product: CASGQESPAGGRGLAKNIQYF. The chain recombines TRBV4-1 with TRBJ2-4; 10 positions match TRBD2. The germline V gene encodes CDR1 MGHRA and CDR2 YSYEKL. The CDR3 has 21 amino acids.

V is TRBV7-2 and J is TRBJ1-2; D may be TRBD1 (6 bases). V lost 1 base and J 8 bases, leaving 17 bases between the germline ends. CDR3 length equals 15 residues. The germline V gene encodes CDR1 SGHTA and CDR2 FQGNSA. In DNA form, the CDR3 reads TGTGCCAGCAGCTTAGATTCGGGCAGGGGCGGCGGCTACACCTTC. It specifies CASSLDSGRGGGYTF.

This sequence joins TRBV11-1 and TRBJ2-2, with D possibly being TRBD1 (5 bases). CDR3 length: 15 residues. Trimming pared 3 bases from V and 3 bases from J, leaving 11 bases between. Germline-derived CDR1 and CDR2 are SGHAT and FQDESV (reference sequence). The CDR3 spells CASSFGRAYTGELFF. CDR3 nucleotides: TGTGCCAGCAGCTTTGGCAGGGCCTACACCGGGGAGCTGTTTTTT. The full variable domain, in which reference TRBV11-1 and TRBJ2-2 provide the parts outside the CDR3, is EAEVAQSPRYKITEKSQAVAFWCDPISGHATLYWYRQILGQGPELLVQFQDESVVDDSQLPKDRFSAERLKGVDSTLKIQPAELGDSAMYLCASSFGRAYTGELFFGEGSRLTVL.

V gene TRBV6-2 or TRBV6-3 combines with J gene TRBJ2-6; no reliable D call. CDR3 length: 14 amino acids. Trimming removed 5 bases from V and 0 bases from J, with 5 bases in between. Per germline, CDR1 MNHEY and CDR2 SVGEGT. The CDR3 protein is CASSMLSGANVLTF. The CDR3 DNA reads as TGTGCCAGCAGTATGCTCTCTGGGGCCAACGTCCTGACTTTC.

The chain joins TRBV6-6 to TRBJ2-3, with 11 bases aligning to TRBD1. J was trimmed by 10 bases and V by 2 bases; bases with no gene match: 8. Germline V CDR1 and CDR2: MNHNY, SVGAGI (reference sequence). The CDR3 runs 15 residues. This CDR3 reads CASSYPGTGGEPQYF. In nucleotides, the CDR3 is TGTGCCAGCAGTTACCCAGGGACAGGGGGGGAGCCGCAGTATTTT.

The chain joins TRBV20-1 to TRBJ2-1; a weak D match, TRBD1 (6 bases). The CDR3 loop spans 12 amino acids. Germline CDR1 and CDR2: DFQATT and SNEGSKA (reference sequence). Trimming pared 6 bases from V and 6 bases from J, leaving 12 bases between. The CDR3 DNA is TGCAGTGCGGAGAGGGGGACCAATGAGCAGTTCTTC. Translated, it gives CSAERGTNEQFF.

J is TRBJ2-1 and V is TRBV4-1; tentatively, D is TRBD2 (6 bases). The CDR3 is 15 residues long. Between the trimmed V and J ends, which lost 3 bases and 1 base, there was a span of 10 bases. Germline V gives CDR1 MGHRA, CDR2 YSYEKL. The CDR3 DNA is TGCGCCAGCAGCCAGGGGGGACTGTCCTACAATGAGCAGTTCTTC. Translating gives CASSQGGLSYNEQFF.

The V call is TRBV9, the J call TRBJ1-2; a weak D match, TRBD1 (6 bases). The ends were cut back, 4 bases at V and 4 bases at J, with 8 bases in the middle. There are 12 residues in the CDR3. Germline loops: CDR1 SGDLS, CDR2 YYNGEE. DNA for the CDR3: TGTGCCAGCAGCACAGGGACCTATGGCTACACCTTC. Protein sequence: CASSTGTYGYTF.

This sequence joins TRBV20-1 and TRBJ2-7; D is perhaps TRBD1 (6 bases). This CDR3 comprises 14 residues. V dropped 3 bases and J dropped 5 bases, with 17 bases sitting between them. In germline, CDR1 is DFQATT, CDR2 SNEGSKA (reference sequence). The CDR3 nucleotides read TGCAGTGCTAGCGGAACGGGACAACGAGACGAGCAGTACTTC. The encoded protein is CSASGTGQRDEQYF.

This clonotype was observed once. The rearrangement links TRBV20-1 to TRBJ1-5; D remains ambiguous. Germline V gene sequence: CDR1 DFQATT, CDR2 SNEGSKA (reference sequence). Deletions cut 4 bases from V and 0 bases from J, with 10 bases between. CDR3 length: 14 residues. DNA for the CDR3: TGCAGTGCTATGGGTGGGCTTAGCAATCAGCCCCAGCATTTT. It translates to CSAMGGLSNQPQHF.

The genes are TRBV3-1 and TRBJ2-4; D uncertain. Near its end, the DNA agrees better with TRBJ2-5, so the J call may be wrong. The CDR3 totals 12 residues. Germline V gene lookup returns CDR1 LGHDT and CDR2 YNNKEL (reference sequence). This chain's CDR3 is CASSQWSETQYF. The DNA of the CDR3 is TGTGCCAGCAGCCAGTGGTCAGAGACCCAGTACTTC.

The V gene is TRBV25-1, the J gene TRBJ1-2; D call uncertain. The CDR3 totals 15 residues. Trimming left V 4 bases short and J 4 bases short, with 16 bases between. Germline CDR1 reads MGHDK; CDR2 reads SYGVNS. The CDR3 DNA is TGTGCCAGCAGTGCCCCCCTGGGAGCAATCTATGGCTACACCTTC. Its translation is CASSAPLGAIYGYTF.

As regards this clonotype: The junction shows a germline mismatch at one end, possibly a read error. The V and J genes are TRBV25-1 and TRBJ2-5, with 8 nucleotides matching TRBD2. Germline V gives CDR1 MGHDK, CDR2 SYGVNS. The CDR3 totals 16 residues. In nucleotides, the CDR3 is TGTGCCAACAGTGAATCGAGTAGCGGGAAAATAGAGACCCAGTACTTC. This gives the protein CANSESSSGKIETQYF.

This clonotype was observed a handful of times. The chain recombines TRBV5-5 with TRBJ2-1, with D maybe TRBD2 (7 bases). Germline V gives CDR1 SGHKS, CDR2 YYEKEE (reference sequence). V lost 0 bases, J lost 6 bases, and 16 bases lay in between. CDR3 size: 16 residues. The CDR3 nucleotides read TGTGCCAGCAGCTTGGTAGGGGGGGGCGCTGGCAATGAGCAGTTCTTC. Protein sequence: CASSLVGGGAGNEQFF. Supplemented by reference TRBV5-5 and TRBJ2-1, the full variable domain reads DAGVTQSPTHLIKTRGQQVTLRCSPISGHKSVSWYQQVLGQGPQFIFQYYEKEERGRGNFPDRFSARQFPNYSSELNVNALLLGDSALYLCASSLVGGGAGNEQFFGPGTRLTVL.

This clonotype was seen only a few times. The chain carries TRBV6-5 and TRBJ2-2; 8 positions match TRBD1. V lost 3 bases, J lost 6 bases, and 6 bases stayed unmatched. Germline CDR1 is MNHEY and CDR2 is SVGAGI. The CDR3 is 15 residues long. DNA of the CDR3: TGTGCCAGCAGTTATTCTGGGACAGGTTCCGGGGAGCTGTTTTTT. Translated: CASSYSGTGSGELFF.

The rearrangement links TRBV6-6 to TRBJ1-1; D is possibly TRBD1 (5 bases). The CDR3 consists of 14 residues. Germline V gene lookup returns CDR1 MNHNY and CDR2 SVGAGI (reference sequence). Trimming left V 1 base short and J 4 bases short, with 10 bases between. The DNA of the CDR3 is TGTGCCAGCAGTTACTTCCGGGGGAGCACTGAAGCTTTCTTT. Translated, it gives CASSYFRGSTEAFF.

The CDR3 reads CASSGGVQAPGAFF. DNA for the CDR3: TGTGCCAGCAGCGGGGGCGTACAGGCCCCCGGAGCTTTCTTT. The rearrangement joins TRBV7-9 to TRBJ1-1; possible D gene TRBD1, 6 bases. CDR3 length: 14 amino acids. V lost 5 bases to trimming and J lost 10 bases, with 20 bases between them. Per germline, CDR1 SEHNR and CDR2 FQNEAQ (reference sequence).

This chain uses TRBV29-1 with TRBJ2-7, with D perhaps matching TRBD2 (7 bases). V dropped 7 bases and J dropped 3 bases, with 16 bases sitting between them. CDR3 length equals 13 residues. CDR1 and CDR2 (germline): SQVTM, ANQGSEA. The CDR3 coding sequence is TGCAGCGCGGACAGCGGGGAGAACTACGAGCAGTACTTC. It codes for CSADSGENYEQYF.